The source of this T cell receptor beta chain is a study of monozygotic twins with inflammatory bowel disease. Study-level findings and limits: Possibly reflecting limited power, no difference in repertoire similarity was found between concordant and discordant twins. Researchers report that IBD patients shared fewer clonotypes with others than healthy twins, especially amid disease activity.

The germline gives CDR1 SEHNR, CDR2 FQNEAQ (reference sequence). This CDR3 has 12 residues. Concerning this clonotype: Its specificity is unknown.

Donors gave approximately 2.5 ml of blood apiece. TCRdb reprocessed the 5' RACE reads, keeping one entry per CDR3 protein, no DNA. Its table records approximately 200,000 distinct CDR3 sequences. The sequence was obtained from a human donor with ulcerative colitis or Crohn's disease, or a healthy co-twin of an affected twin (not recorded which). Input material: blood. The chain links TRBV7-9 to TRBJ2-3. The CDR3 is CASSLGVNTQYF.